The clone carrying this T cell receptor beta chain was detected ten times or more. The antigen is unknown. These data originate in a study of CD8 T cells in ankylosing spondylitis. Study-level results: In ankylosing spondylitis blood, a motif of roughly eight highly homologous TCR beta variants appeared characteristic. Peripheral blood held disease-linked clones only at relatively low frequency, and these were CD8+.

Each CDR3 protein is one row after TCRdb ran MiXCR on the 5' RACE reads. The sample has roughly 490,000 distinct CDR3 sequences; approximately 5.3% are singletons. This CDR3 spans 13 amino acids. Trimming cost V 1 base and J 4 bases, with 7 bases left between them. Germline V CDR1 and CDR2: LNHNV, YYDKDF (reference sequence). Specimen: blood, either unsorted or a sorted T cell fraction (not recorded which). The rearrangement joins TRBV15 to TRBJ1-2; D is uncertain. This receptor was identified in a male donor with ankylosing spondylitis. This chain's CDR3 is CATSRGSSYGYTF. In DNA, the CDR3 is TGTGCCACCAGCAGAGGCAGCTCCTATGGCTACACCTTC.